The present entry profiles one T cell receptor beta chain with its context. Its cognate antigen is unknown. Described time point: peripheral blood 6 weeks after treatment start. Patients presented with locally advanced or metastatic urothelial carcinoma. Clones were read by immunoSEQ multiplex PCR, and TCRdb kept only the in-frame ones, dropping some. The data contain roughly 46,000 clones, over 75% of them seen just once; the ten biggest clones take up approximately 1.8%. The sample belongs to a study of PD-L1 blockade in urothelial cancer. Turning to the study itself: It was at 3 weeks (second dose) and 6 weeks after treatment start that blood was analyzed.

The CDR3 totals 15 residues. CDR1 is SEHNR and CDR2 is FQNEAQ in the germline V gene (reference sequence). Between the trimmed V and J ends, which lost 1 base and 5 bases, there was a span of 14 bases. Study-level findings and limits: Patients who had durable benefit saw their tumor-associated blood clones expand more at 3 weeks.

Material: PBMCs, obtained around atezolizumab (anti-PD-L1) treatment. The genes are TRBV7-9 and TRBJ1-2, with TRBD1 as a possible D gene (5 bases). This TCR was sampled from a man between 50 and 59 years old with urothelial cancer. The CDR3 DNA reads as TGTGCCAGCAGCTTAGTACCGCAGGGCCAGTATGGCTACACCTTC. It codes for CASSLVPQGQYGYTF.